This passage covers 30 T cell receptor beta chains from one sample sequenced in a study of T cells after yellow fever vaccination. MiXCR, run by TCRdb on the 5' RACE reads, gives a single entry per CDR3 protein. The sample consists of some 240,000 distinct CDR3 sequences, more than 3% of them appearing once. Sequenced material: CD4+ T cells sorted from PBMCs, taken 10 days after the yellow fever booster vaccination. Receptors were obtained from a man aged 18 to 29 who received the YFV17D yellow fever vaccine.

This clonotype has more than one count but fewer than ten. This chain uses TRBV20-1 with TRBJ2-7, with no clear D. The V end was cut by 1 base, the J end by 2 bases, with 9 bases between. CDR1 and CDR2 (germline): DFQATT, SNEGSKA (reference sequence). The CDR3 length is 13 residues. Written as DNA, the CDR3 is TGCAGTGCTAGAGTTGGTACCACCTACGAGCAGTACGTC. Its protein product is CSARVGTTYEQYV.

This clonotype was counted between two and nine times. This CDR3 is CASSLIPVTGTYEQYF. CDR3 bases: TGTGCCAGCAGCTTAATCCCGGTTACTGGGACCTACGAGCAGTACTTC. The genes are TRBV7-3 and TRBJ2-7; D is ambiguous. Trimming cost V 1 base and J 2 bases, with 15 bases left between them. The CDR3 extends over 16 amino acids. Germline-derived CDR1 and CDR2 are SGHTA and FQGTGA.

The V and J genes are TRBV7-9 and TRBJ2-5; perhaps TRBD2 as D (6 bases). V was clipped by 5 bases and J by 0 bases, with 7 bases between them. Germline CDR1 SEHNR, CDR2 FQNEAQ (reference sequence). The CDR3 runs 13 residues. CDR3 in DNA: TGTGCCAGCAGCCGGACTAACCAAGAGACCCAGTACTTC. Translated: CASSRTNQETQYF. Full variable domain (remainder filled in from reference TRBV7-9 and TRBJ2-5): DTGVSQNPRHKITKRGQNVTFRCDPISEHNRLYWYRQTLGQGPEFLTYFQNEAQLEKSRLLSDRFSAERPKGSFSTLEIQRTEQGDSAMYLCASSRTNQETQYFGPGTRLLVL.

There are a few counts of this clonotype. The chain links TRBV10-3 to TRBJ1-6; a possible D gene is TRBD1 (5 bases). Per germline, CDR1 ENHRY and CDR2 SYGVKD. The CDR3 covers 15 residues. The V and J ends lost 3 bases and 7 bases respectively, with 13 bases between them. The CDR3, as DNA: TGTGCCATCAGTGACCCTAATGGGGGAAATTCACCCCTCCACTTT. This sequence encodes CAISDPNGGNSPLHF.

This clonotype was seen only a few times. The V and J genes are TRBV24-1 and TRBJ1-1; D ambiguous. The CDR3 is made up of 13 amino acids. With 7 bases removed from V and 5 bases from J, the gap between germline ends came to 13 bases. The germline gives CDR1 KGHDR, CDR2 SFDVKD. DNA of the CDR3: TGTGCCACCAGGCCCGGGCGGCTGACTGAAGCTTTCTTT. Its translation is CATRPGRLTEAFF.

The gene calls are TRBV9 and TRBJ1-1, with TRBD1 identical over 7 bases. This CDR3 spans 15 amino acids. V was pared by 7 bases and J by 0 bases, with 9 bases of the junction left unmatched. The germline gives CDR1 SGDLS, CDR2 YYNGEE. The CDR3 loop is CASRTGVSMNTEAFF. CDR3 bases: TGTGCCAGCCGTACAGGGGTTTCTATGAACACTGAAGCTTTCTTT.

The CDR3 sequence: CASSFSDTGELFF. The CDR3 DNA reads TGCGCCAGCAGCTTTAGCGACACCGGGGAGCTGTTTTTT. V usage is TRBV5-1 and J usage is TRBJ2-2; D might be TRBD2 (5 bases). The germline V and J ends were trimmed by 2 bases and 3 bases, with 5 bases remaining between them. Per the germline V gene, CDR1 is SGHRS and CDR2 is YFSETQ. The CDR3 is 13 amino acids.

This clonotype was detected many times. V is TRBV7-9 and J is TRBJ2-5; 8 bases are shared with TRBD1. Losses at the gene ends were 5 bases for V and 5 bases for J; bases not matched to a gene: 13. The CDR3 consists of 16 residues. Germline V gene lookup returns CDR1 SEHNR and CDR2 FQNEAQ (reference sequence). The CDR3 sequence: CASSRPLDRGGETQYF. CDR3 DNA: TGTGCCAGCAGCCGACCCCTCGACAGGGGCGGGGAGACCCAGTACTTC. Together with reference TRBV7-9 and TRBJ2-5, the CDR3 gives the full variable domain: DTGVSQNPRHKITKRGQNVTFRCDPISEHNRLYWYRQTLGQGPEFLTYFQNEAQLEKSRLLSDRFSAERPKGSFSTLEIQRTEQGDSAMYLCASSRPLDRGGETQYFGPGTRLLVL.

This clonotype appeared a few times. The J gene is TRBJ2-1, the V gene TRBV7-2, with D perhaps TRBD1 (6 bases). Germline lookup yields CDR1 SGHTA and CDR2 FQGNSA. V lost 5 bases and J 9 bases, leaving 17 bases between the germline ends. This CDR3 has 14 amino acids. CDR3 amino acids: CASSPSRAGAEQFF. CDR3 DNA: TGTGCCAGCAGCCCTAGCAGGGCAGGGGCTGAGCAGTTCTTC.

A few counts support this clonotype. The rearrangement uses TRBV5-1 and TRBJ1-2; 7 positions agree with TRBD1. This CDR3 spans 18 amino acids. From germline, CDR1 is SGHRS and CDR2 YFSETQ. Trimming at V came to 0 bases and at J to 0 bases, leaving 11 bases not matched to a gene. As DNA, the CDR3 is TGCGCCAGCAGCTTGGCCTCGGCAGGGGGAACCACTAACTATGGCTACACCTTC. It specifies CASSLASAGGTTNYGYTF.

This clonotype was recorded many times. The chain carries TRBV5-5 and TRBJ2-7, with 9 bases identical to TRBD1. This CDR3 region has 15 residues. Looked up from germline, CDR1 is SGHKS and CDR2 is YYEKEE (reference sequence). With V trimmed by 6 bases and J by 0 bases, 7 bases remained unmatched. The CDR3 loop is CASTPQGASSYEQYF. The CDR3 bases are TGTGCCAGCACCCCACAGGGGGCAAGCTCCTACGAGCAGTACTTC. The full variable domain, completed using reference TRBV5-5 and TRBJ2-7, is DAGVTQSPTHLIKTRGQQVTLRCSPISGHKSVSWYQQVLGQGPQFIFQYYEKEERGRGNFPDRFSARQFPNYSSELNVNALLLGDSALYLCASTPQGASSYEQYFGPGTRLTVT.

The table lists this clonotype with many counts. The CDR3 bases are TGCGCCAGCAGCTTGGGGCTAGCGAATGAGCAGTTCTTC. It is translated as CASSLGLANEQFF. This chain joins TRBV5-1 and TRBJ2-1; D might be TRBD2 (6 bases). Per the germline V gene, CDR1 is SGHRS and CDR2 is YFSETQ. This CDR3 contains 13 residues. V lost 0 bases and J lost 7, with 8 bases in between. The full variable domain, in which reference TRBV5-1 and TRBJ2-1 provide the parts outside the CDR3, is KAGVTQTPRYLIKTRGQQVTLSCSPISGHRSVSWYQQTPGQGLQFLFEYFSETQRNKGNFPGRFSGRQFSNSRSEMNVSTLELGDSALYLCASSLGLANEQFFGPGTRLTVL.

This sequence joins TRBV14 and TRBJ2-7; D may correspond to TRBD1 or TRBD2 (5 bases each). The CDR3 sequence is 15 residues long. V was cut by 11 bases and J by 4 bases, with 24 bases left in between. CDR1 is SGHDN, CDR2 FVKESK, per germline. For the CDR3, the DNA is TGTGCCGGGACCAGAGGCGACATCCCTACATACGAGCAGTACGTC. It encodes CAGTRGDIPTYEQYV.

This clonotype was seen once. Its ends do not fully match the called genes, so a read error is possible. The V call is TRBV12-3 or TRBV12-4, the J call TRBJ2-3; 9 bases are shared with TRBD1. The CDR3 has 15 residues. The chain's CDR3 is CASRLGQGRTDTQYF. The DNA for the CDR3 is TGTGCCAGCAGATTAGGACAGGGGCGCACAGATACGCAGTATTTT.

V is TRBV5-1 and J is TRBJ2-1; 7 bases line up with TRBD1. The CDR3 loop spans 15 amino acids. CDR1 and CDR2 from the germline V gene are SGHRS and YFSETQ. V shed 4 bases and J 6 bases; nucleotides not matched to a gene: 10. The CDR3 here is CASSHPTGRINEQFF. CDR3 bases: TGCGCCAGCAGCCACCCGACAGGGCGGATCAATGAGCAGTTCTTC.

This chain links TRBV15 with TRBJ1-2; unclear D gene. Germline CDR1 LNHNV, CDR2 YYDKDF (reference sequence). CDR3 length: 13 residues. V gave up 7 bases and J gave up 6 bases, with 15 bases separating them. CDR3: CATTPGGNHGYTF. DNA of the CDR3: TGTGCCACCACCCCAGGAGGGAACCATGGCTACACCTTC.

The chain uses TRBV5-1 and TRBJ1-2; no reliable D call. Germline CDR1 and CDR2: SGHRS and YFSETQ. The CDR3 is 14 residues long. V lost 0 bases and J lost 2, with 8 bases in between. The DNA of the CDR3 is TGCGCCAGCAGCTTGGATCCTATCAACTATGGCTACACCTTC. Translating it yields CASSLDPINYGYTF. Drawing the rest from reference TRBV5-1 and TRBJ1-2, the complete variable domain is KAGVTQTPRYLIKTRGQQVTLSCSPISGHRSVSWYQQTPGQGLQFLFEYFSETQRNKGNFPGRFSGRQFSNSRSEMNVSTLELGDSALYLCASSLDPINYGYTFGSGTRLTVV.

This clonotype was found many times. The chain is built from TRBV4-1 and TRBJ2-1; TRBD2 matches 11 bases. Germline loops: CDR1 MGHRA, CDR2 YSYEKL. V shed 4 bases, J shed 6 bases, and the junction held 5 bases outside the gene matches. The CDR3 length is 15 residues. The CDR3, as DNA: TGCGCCAGCAGCCTGCTGGGACTAGCGGTCAATGAGCAGTTCTTC. It translates to CASSLLGLAVNEQFF.

At least ten counts were recorded for this clonotype. The chain employs TRBV7-2 and TRBJ2-5; 7 nucleotides line up with TRBD2. The germline V gene encodes CDR1 SGHTA and CDR2 FQGNSA. This CDR3 spans 14 amino acids. Trimming took 1 base from V and 4 from J; bases not matched to a gene: 3. CDR3 sequence reads: CASSLVGGGETQYF. CDR3 nucleotides: TGTGCCAGCAGCTTAGTCGGCGGGGGAGAGACCCAGTACTTC.

This clonotype was recorded at least ten times. The rearrangement uses TRBV5-1 and TRBJ2-3; D might be TRBD2 (6 bases). There are 14 residues in the CDR3. Germline V gene data show CDR1 as SGHRS and CDR2 as YFSETQ. Trimming took off 0 bases at V and 4 bases at J, with 9 bases between the two ends. The CDR3 bases are TGCGCCAGCAGCTTGGCGACTAGTGCAGATACGCAGTATTTT. This gives the protein CASSLATSADTQYF.

This clonotype was detected many times. The rearrangement links TRBV5-1 to TRBJ2-5; 9 bases agree with TRBD1. The CDR3 sequence is 15 residues long. V lost 4 bases, J lost 2 bases, and 6 bases stayed unmatched. Germline CDR1 reads SGHRS; CDR2 reads YFSETQ. The CDR3 reads CASSTGQGYQETQYF. The CDR3 DNA is TGCGCCAGCAGCACCGGACAGGGGTATCAAGAGACCCAGTACTTC.

There are many counts of this clonotype. V is TRBV10-3 and J is TRBJ2-3; D gene uncertain. V shed 4 bases and J shed 9 bases, with 14 bases lying between them. This CDR3 contains 13 residues. Germline CDR1 ENHRY, CDR2 SYGVKD. The CDR3 region is CAISGITPETQYF. Written as DNA, the CDR3 is TGTGCCATCAGTGGAATTACTCCCGAGACGCAGTATTTT.

Many counts were recorded for this clonotype. The chain uses TRBV7-2 and TRBJ2-3; D perhaps matches TRBD1 (6 bases). Germline V gene sequence: CDR1 SGHTA, CDR2 FQGNSA. Trimming pared 5 bases from V and 2 bases from J, leaving 14 bases between. This CDR3 comprises 15 residues. The CDR3 loop reads CASSRDKRITDTQYF. DNA for the CDR3: TGTGCCAGCAGCCGGGACAAACGAATCACAGATACGCAGTATTTT.

The chain combines TRBV12-3 or TRBV12-4 with TRBJ2-7; D perhaps matches TRBD1 (5 bases). This CDR3 spans 12 amino acids. The V and J ends lost 1 base and 9 bases respectively, with 10 bases between them. The CDR3 here is CASSLGGRAQYV. The CDR3 DNA sequence: TGTGCCAGCAGTTTAGGGGGCCGCGCGCAGTACGTC.

J is TRBJ2-2 and V is TRBV20-1; 8 bases align to TRBD2. Losses at the gene ends were 8 bases for V and 1 base for J; bases not matched to a gene: 6. This CDR3 contains 14 residues. Germline CDR1 reads DFQATT; CDR2 reads SNEGSKA (reference sequence). Here the CDR3 reads CSPGGPLNTGELFF. The CDR3 DNA follows: TGCAGTCCGGGAGGGCCCCTGAACACCGGGGAGCTGTTTTTT.

Points on this clonotype: Mismatch with germline at one junction end may stem from a read error. V and J are TRBV7-2 and TRBJ2-2, with D unclear. The CDR3 length is 14 residues. Germline V lookup: CDR1 SGHTA, CDR2 FQGNSA. For the CDR3, the DNA is TGTGCCAGCAACTTACCGGGTTACACCGGGGAGCTGTTTTTT. This codes for CASNLPGYTGELFF.

This clonotype was counted a few times. The rearrangement uses TRBV5-1 and TRBJ2-7; TRBD2 agrees at 7 bases. The germline gives CDR1 SGHRS, CDR2 YFSETQ. J lost 3 bases, V lost 4 bases, and 10 bases had no gene match. The CDR3 sequence is 15 residues long. CDR3 bases: TGCGCCAGCAGCCCCGGCGGGGGAGGGGACTACGAGCAGTACTTC. The encoded protein is CASSPGGGGDYEQYF.

This clonotype was found a few times. The chain uses TRBV7-2 and TRBJ1-4; D not resolved. Germline V lookup: CDR1 SGHTA, CDR2 FQGNSA. CDR3 size: 14 residues. V was pared by 0 bases and J by 4 bases, with 6 bases between. In DNA form, the CDR3 reads TGTGCCAGCAGCTTAGCGGCTCATAATGAAAAACTGTTTTTT. This gives the protein CASSLAAHNEKLFF.

The CDR3 DNA reads TGTGCCAGCAGATTCCCGGCCGAAAAAAGGTTCTATAGCGCAGATACGCAGTATTTT. Encoded protein: CASRFPAEKRFYSADTQYF. The rearrangement joins TRBV7-2 to TRBJ2-3; weak D call: TRBD2 (5 bases). Germline V gene sequence: CDR1 SGHTA, CDR2 FQGNSA. The CDR3 covers 19 residues. With 6 bases removed from V and 4 bases from J, the gap between germline ends came to 29 bases.

This clonotype came up many times. J is TRBJ2-2 and V is TRBV7-2; D ambiguous. Germline assignment: CDR1 SGHTA and CDR2 FQGNSA. V was cut by 8 bases and J by 3 bases, with 7 bases left in between. This CDR3 has 12 amino acids. As DNA, the CDR3 is TGTGCCAGCGGAACTTACACCGGGGAGCTGTTTTTT. Amino acids: CASGTYTGELFF.